The clone carrying this TCR beta chain was detected only a few times. Its antigen remains unidentified. Time point of the sample: newly diagnosed GD, antithyroid drugs for less than 3 months. There was RNA extracted from PBMCs, and the TCR library was made from it. This specimen comes from a study of regulatory T cells in long-lasting Graves disease. The overall study: Graves' cases, newly diagnosed, had used antithyroid drugs under 3 months. Overall study results and limits: Sampling was limited to peripheral blood rather than thyroid tissue.

This CDR3 has 15 amino acids. V lost 5 bases and J 6 bases, leaving 19 bases between the germline ends. From germline, CDR1 is LNHDA and CDR2 SQIVND (reference sequence). Arm-PCR with iRepertoire HTBI primers amplified the CDR3 regions for these TCR beta libraries. TCRdb processed the multiplex PCR reads anew with MiXCR; each CDR3 protein has one entry. The repertoire has approximately 490,000 distinct CDR3 sequences, around 15% of them found once; the top ten carry 9% to 15%. These data were also reused for a study on T cells in Graves' hyperthyroidism and ophthalmopathy. As reported in that work: The authors deemed Graves' hyperthyroidism stable absent ophthalmopathy progression within 18 months. First-round RT-PCR targeting the TCR CDR3 was performed with the HTBI primer set.

The chain combines TRBV19 with TRBJ1-2; D ambiguous. This material consisted of peripheral blood mononuclear cells (PBMCs), taken at new diagnosis, from a patient treated with antithyroid drugs. This TCR was recovered from a man aged 35 to 55 with Graves disease. This CDR3 is CASSLSLVAENGYTF. In nucleotides, the CDR3 is TGTGCCAGTAGTCTCTCGCTCGTGGCGGAGAATGGCTACACCTTC. The full variable domain, in which reference TRBV19 and TRBJ1-2 provide the parts outside the CDR3, is DGGITQSPKYLFRKEGQNVTLSCEQNLNHDAMYWYRQDPGQGLRLIYYSQIVNDFQKGDIAEGYSVSREKKESFPLTVTSAQKNPTAFYLCASSLSLVAENGYTFGSGTRLTVV.